This passage covers 22 T cell receptor beta chains from one sample sequenced in a study of shared clonotypes between healthy human individuals. The protocol was immunoSEQ multiplex PCR, while the TCRdb copy is restricted to in-frame clones and leaves out a portion. This sample has around 600,000 clones; roughly 97% occur once, and the top ten carry about 0.06%. Sample: naive CD4+ T cells sorted from blood. The sample's subset: CD45RA+ positively selected. These receptors were obtained from a woman in her 30s in good health.

Note on this clone: An end of the junction differs from the germline gene, which may be a read error. V and J are TRBV10-2 and TRBJ1-1, with D uncertain. The CDR3 runs to 13 residues. The germline V gene encodes CDR1 WSHSY and CDR2 SAAADI. The CDR3: CASREGRSTEAFF. As DNA, the CDR3 is TGCGCAAGCAGAGAGGGCAGGAGCACTGAAGCTTTCTTT.

This clone is a singleton in its sample. J is TRBJ2-2 and V is TRBV4-2; possible D gene TRBD1, 6 bases. The CDR3 is 16 residues long. The germline V and J ends were trimmed by 6 bases and 1 base, with 15 bases remaining between them. The germline gives CDR1 LGHNA, CDR2 YNFKEQ. As DNA, the CDR3 is TGTGCCAGCAGGAAGGGACAATGGGGGAACACCGGGGAGCTGTTTTTT. This codes for CASRKGQWGNTGELFF.

The chain employs TRBV10-2 and TRBJ1-2; 7 bases fit TRBD1. Germline CDR1 is WSHSY and CDR2 is SAAADI. Trimming at V came to 3 bases and at J to 4 bases, leaving 8 bases not matched to a gene. CDR3 length equals 15 residues. The CDR3 protein is CASSEPGQSFYGYTF. The CDR3 nucleotides read TGCGCCAGCAGTGAACCGGGACAGAGCTTCTATGGCTACACCTTC.

This clone was recorded only once. The V gene is TRBV5-1, the J gene TRBJ2-3; D possibly corresponds to TRBD2 (6 bases). CDR1 SGHRS and CDR2 YFSETQ come from the germline V gene. Trimming left V 0 bases short and J 4 bases short, with 15 bases between. The length of the CDR3 is 16 residues. CDR3 coding DNA: TGCGCCAGCAGCTTGGGAGTCGGAGGGCGGGCAGATACGCAGTATTTT. Its translation: CASSLGVGGRADTQYF.

V usage is TRBV2 and J usage is TRBJ2-3; D may be TRBD1 (6 bases). Trimming cost V 5 bases and J 5 bases, with 20 bases left between them. The germline V gene encodes CDR1 SNHLY and CDR2 FYNNEI. This CDR3 spans 16 amino acids. The CDR3 is CASSQRDIRDGDTQYF. The CDR3 DNA reads TGTGCCAGCAGTCAACGGGACATTAGAGATGGAGATACGCAGTATTTT.

The chain recombines TRBV28 with TRBJ1-2; D not certain. With 2 bases removed from V and 4 bases from J, the gap between germline ends came to 11 bases. The CDR3 runs 14 residues. The germline CDR1 and CDR2 sequences are MDHEN and SYDVKM. CDR3 nucleotides: TGTGCCAGCAGTTTAGCAGACGCAGGCTATGGCTACACCTTC. Translated: CASSLADAGYGYTF.

The chain couples TRBV14 to TRBJ2-1; 9 nucleotides line up with TRBD1. V lost 3 bases, J lost 4 bases, and 7 bases stayed unmatched. CDR1 SGHDN and CDR2 FVKESK come from the germline V gene. The CDR3 contains 16 residues. For the CDR3, the DNA is TGTGCCAGCAGCCATACCGGGACAGGGTTATACAATGAGCAGTTCTTC. This translates into CASSHTGTGLYNEQFF.

This clone was detected only once. V usage is TRBV10-2 and J usage is TRBJ2-1, with 9 nucleotides matching TRBD1. The CDR3 sequence is 19 residues long. CDR1 is WSHSY and CDR2 is SAAADI in the germline V gene. Trimming removed 5 bases from V and 0 bases from J; junction bases left unmatched: 14. The CDR3 spells CASSKDRGTGTHSYNEQFF. In DNA, the CDR3 is TGCGCCAGCAGTAAGGACAGGGGTACCGGGACCCACTCCTACAATGAGCAGTTCTTC.

V and J are TRBV2 and TRBJ2-3; 7 bases align to TRBD1. V lost 6 bases to trimming and J lost 3 bases; unmatched junction nucleotides: 9. The germline gives CDR1 SNHLY, CDR2 FYNNEI. CDR3 length equals 15 residues. Written as DNA, the CDR3 is TGTGCCAGCAGCTACAGGGGAAAGGGAACAGATACGCAGTATTTT. This sequence encodes CASSYRGKGTDTQYF.

CDR3: CASRRTGKYEQYF. CDR3 nucleotide sequence: TGTGCCAGCAGGAGGACAGGGAAATACGAGCAGTACTTC. The chain uses TRBV27 and TRBJ2-7; 8 nucleotides agree with TRBD1. The V gene end was trimmed by 6 bases and the J gene end by 4 bases; junction bases not matched to a gene: 5. The CDR3 is made up of 13 amino acids. The germline V gene has CDR1 MNHEY and CDR2 SMNVEV (reference sequence).

This rearrangement joins TRBV10-2 to TRBJ2-5; 8 bases align to TRBD2. V was clipped by 3 bases and J by 2 bases; unmatched bases: 5. This CDR3 has 15 amino acids. Germline values: CDR1 WSHSY, CDR2 SAAADI. The CDR3 loop is CASSELAAIQETQYF. CDR3 nucleotide sequence: TGCGCCAGCAGTGAACTAGCGGCTATACAAGAGACCCAGTACTTC.

This clone was seen only once. J is TRBJ2-1 and V is TRBV5-8, with D tentatively TRBD2 (7 bases). Deletions cut 1 base from V and 5 bases from J, with 19 bases between. Germline V gene sequence: CDR1 SGHTS, CDR2 YDEGEE. The CDR3 sequence is 17 residues long. The CDR3 sequence is CASSLIGGRRINNEQFF. The CDR3 nucleotides are TGTGCCAGCAGCTTGATCGGGGGGCGCAGGATCAACAATGAGCAGTTCTTC.

The rearrangement uses TRBV5-4 and TRBJ2-5; maybe TRBD2 (6 bases). CDR1 and CDR2 from the germline V gene are SGHNT and YYREEE (reference sequence). Trimming took 2 bases from V and 5 from J, leaving 13 bases between them. The CDR3 runs 14 residues. The CDR3 sequence: CASSFGGSRETQYF. CDR3 coding DNA: TGTGCCAGCAGCTTCGGGGGATCCCGGGAGACCCAGTACTTC.

The chain combines TRBV5-1 with TRBJ2-3; maybe TRBD2 (6 bases). The CDR3 extends over 18 amino acids. Trimming pared 4 bases from V and 0 bases from J, leaving 21 bases between. Germline CDR1 is SGHRS and CDR2 is YFSETQ. In nucleotides, the CDR3 is TGCGCCAGCAGCCACCTCTTCCAAGCGGGCCTTAGCACAGATACGCAGTATTTT. It codes for CASSHLFQAGLSTDTQYF.

The chain couples TRBV6-5 to TRBJ1-1; D remains ambiguous. V gave up 2 bases and J gave up 3 bases, with 7 bases separating them. CDR1 and CDR2 (germline): MNHEY, SVGAGI. The CDR3 contains 13 residues. Here the CDR3 reads CASSYMRYTEAFF. CDR3 nucleotides: TGTGCCAGCAGTTACATGAGGTACACTGAAGCTTTCTTT.

The DNA for the CDR3 is TGTGCCAGCAGAGACTACTACGAGCAGTACTTC. This encodes CASRDYYEQYF. The gene calls are TRBV6-1 and TRBJ2-7, with a tentative D call TRBD2 (5 bases). V was trimmed by 6 bases and J by 3 bases, leaving 6 bases between them. The germline gives CDR1 MNHNS, CDR2 SASEGT. This CDR3 is 11 amino acids long.

This clone came up once. The chain carries TRBV5-1 and TRBJ2-7; 9 positions match TRBD1. Germline values: CDR1 SGHRS, CDR2 YFSETQ. J gave up 8 bases and V 2 bases, and 8 bases lay outside the gene matches. This CDR3 comprises 14 residues. The CDR3 nucleotides read TGCGCCAGCAGCTTAACAGGGGGCGATGGTAAGCAGTACTTC. Its protein is CASSLTGGDGKQYF.

The chain recombines TRBV16 with TRBJ1-1; no firm D call. Germline assignment: CDR1 KGHSY and CDR2 FQNENV. The CDR3 has 16 amino acids. Deletions cut 0 bases from V and 0 bases from J, with 11 bases between. The CDR3: CASSQSGIRMNTEAFF. Here the CDR3 DNA reads TGTGCCAGCAGCCAATCCGGTATTAGGATGAACACTGAAGCTTTCTTT.

This chain joins TRBV4-1 and TRBJ2-1, with D possibly called TRBD1 or TRBD2 (7 bases each). Germline CDR1 reads MGHRA; CDR2 reads YSYEKL. The CDR3 extends over 16 amino acids. The V and J ends lost 4 bases and 7 bases respectively, with 20 bases between them. CDR3: CASSPQGGGSRNEQFF. The CDR3 DNA reads as TGCGCCAGCAGCCCCCAGGGGGGCGGGAGTCGAAATGAGCAGTTCTTC.

V is TRBV19 and J is TRBJ2-3; 9 bases are shared with TRBD2. Looked up from germline, CDR1 is LNHDA and CDR2 is SQIVND (reference sequence). The CDR3 covers 16 residues. The V gene end was trimmed by 5 bases and the J gene end by 0 bases; junction bases not matched to a gene: 6. CDR3 nucleotides: TGTGCCAGTAGTTTTAGCGGGAGCCCTAGCACAGATACGCAGTATTTT. It specifies CASSFSGSPSTDTQYF.

This chain connects TRBV18 to TRBJ1-2, with D uncertain. Germline V gene data show CDR1 as KGHSH and CDR2 as LQKENI. V was clipped by 3 bases and J by 6 bases, with 14 bases between them. CDR3 size: 14 residues. The CDR3 coding sequence is TGTGCCAGCTCACCGTCGAGTAAAGACGATGGCTACACCTTC. Translating gives CASSPSSKDDGYTF.

The J gene is TRBJ2-2, the V gene TRBV2; D not certain. The CDR3 totals 14 residues. Germline V lookup: CDR1 SNHLY, CDR2 FYNNEI. V was trimmed by 8 bases and J by 1 base, leaving 11 bases between them. The CDR3 spells CASEGTKNTGELFF. In nucleotides, the CDR3 is TGTGCCAGCGAAGGAACGAAGAACACCGGGGAGCTGTTTTTT.